A selection of T cell receptor beta chains follows, all from one sample in a study of blood T cell repertoires in COVID-19. The data were produced by immunoSEQ multiplex PCR, yet TCRdb's version contains in-frame clones alone and is incomplete. The table lists 150,000 to 200,000 clones, about nine tenths of them singletons, with around 3.3% in the top ten. Source material: peripheral blood. The receptor set was obtained from a man aged 70 or older with acute or convalescent COVID-19. CDR3s include the opening cysteine and the closing phenylalanine or tryptophan. Each record gives: clone size, D gene, V gene, J gene, CDR3 DNA, CDR3 protein. The D gene is left open where the match is weak. Clone size, where shown, is once, few, many, or a class for clones that have expanded.

abundance: once
d_gene: .
v_gene: TRBV4-1
j_gene: TRBJ2-6
CDR3nt: TGCGCCAGCAGCCTTGGGCTAGCGAGCTCTGGGGCCAACGTCCTGACTTTC
CDR3aa: CASSLGLASSGANVLTF

abundance: .
d_gene: TRBD2
v_gene: TRBV7-9
j_gene: TRBJ2-5
CDR3nt: TGTGCCAGCAGCCATTCAAGGTGGGGGGGACCCCAAGAGACCCAGTACTTC
CDR3aa: CASSHSRWGGPQETQYF

abundance: .
d_gene: .
v_gene: TRBV18
j_gene: TRBJ2-7
CDR3nt: TGTGCCAGCTCCGGAGGCTCCTTCTACTACGAGCAGTACTTC
CDR3aa: CASSGGSFYYEQYF

abundance: few
d_gene: .
v_gene: TRBV14
j_gene: TRBJ1-2
CDR3nt: TGTGCCAGCAGCCAAGCCAGGGCCTCTGGCTACACCTTC
CDR3aa: CASSQARASGYTF

abundance: .
d_gene: .
v_gene: TRBV5-1
j_gene: TRBJ2-7
CDR3nt: TGCGCCAGCAGCTTGAGCCCCGACTACGAGCAGTACTTC
CDR3aa: CASSLSPDYEQYF

abundance: .
d_gene: TRBD2
v_gene: TRBV10-3
j_gene: TRBJ2-2
CDR3nt: TGTGCCATCAGTGAGGGGGGACTAGCGGGGTACACCGGGGAGCTGTTTTTT
CDR3aa: CAISEGGLAGYTGELFF

abundance: .
d_gene: TRBD1
v_gene: TRBV7-9
j_gene: TRBJ2-2
CDR3nt: TGTGCCAGCAGGGACAGGGGGCTAGCCGGGGAGCTGTTTTTT
CDR3aa: CASRDRGLAGELFF

abundance: .
d_gene: TRBD1
v_gene: TRBV19
j_gene: TRBJ2-4
CDR3nt: TGTGCCAGTTCGGGGACAGGTGAAAACATTCAGTACTTC
CDR3aa: CASSGTGENIQYF

abundance: .
d_gene: TRBD1
v_gene: TRBV5-6
j_gene: TRBJ1-6
CDR3nt: TGTGCCAGCAGCTTCCCTGGACAGGGTAGTTCACCCCTCCACTTT
CDR3aa: CASSFPGQGSSPLHF

abundance: few
d_gene: .
v_gene: TRBV23-1
j_gene: TRBJ2-2
CDR3nt: TGCGCCAGCAGCCTTTCGAGCGACGGGGAGCTGTTTTTT
CDR3aa: CASSLSSDGELFF

abundance: .
d_gene: .
v_gene: TRBV6-1
j_gene: TRBJ1-5
CDR3nt: TGTGCCAGCAGTGAAACTTCTCAGCCCCAGCATTTT
CDR3aa: CASSETSQPQHF

abundance: .
d_gene: TRBD1
v_gene: TRBV24-1
j_gene: TRBJ1-2
CDR3nt: TGTGCCACCAGTGACCCGGGGACAGGAGGCGTCTATGGCTACACCTTC
CDR3aa: CATSDPGTGGVYGYTF

abundance: .
d_gene: TRBD1
v_gene: TRBV19
j_gene: TRBJ2-5
CDR3nt: TGTGCCAGTAGTATCGAGGGACAGGGGCAAGAGACCCAGTACTTC
CDR3aa: CASSIEGQGQETQYF

abundance: .
d_gene: TRBD1
v_gene: TRBV28
j_gene: TRBJ1-2
CDR3nt: TGTGCCAGCAGGCTAGACAGGGGGTTCTATGGCTACACCTTC
CDR3aa: CASRLDRGFYGYTF

abundance: .
d_gene: .
v_gene: TRBV7-9
j_gene: TRBJ1-1
CDR3nt: TGTGCCAGCAATAGGGGCGCAGCACCTGAAGCTTTCTTT
CDR3aa: CASNRGAAPEAFF

abundance: .
d_gene: .
v_gene: TRBV14
j_gene: TRBJ1-3
CDR3nt: TGTGCCAGCAGCCCACGACTAGCTCTGGAAGACACCATATATTTT
CDR3aa: CASSPRLALEDTIYF

abundance: .
d_gene: TRBD1
v_gene: TRBV2
j_gene: TRBJ2-5
CDR3nt: TGTGCCAGCGCAAGGACAGGGGGTGGAGAGACCCAGTACTTC
CDR3aa: CASARTGGGETQYF

abundance: .
d_gene: .
v_gene: TRBV6-5
j_gene: TRBJ2-1
CDR3nt: TGTGCCGTCACCGATTGGAGGTCCTACAATGAGCAGTTCTTC
CDR3aa: CAVTDWRSYNEQFF

abundance: .
d_gene: .
v_gene: TRBV7-9
j_gene: TRBJ1-2
CDR3nt: TGTGCCAGCAGCCCCCAAGCGGGTGGCTACACCTTC
CDR3aa: CASSPQAGGYTF

abundance: .
d_gene: .
v_gene: TRBV5-1
j_gene: TRBJ2-5
CDR3nt: TGCGCCAGCAGCTTGGCTCAGGAAAAAGAGACCCAGTACTTC
CDR3aa: CASSLAQEKETQYF

abundance: .
d_gene: TRBD1
v_gene: TRBV5-6
j_gene: TRBJ1-3
CDR3nt: TGTGCCAGCAGCTGGGACAGGGTCTCTGGAAACACCATATATTTT
CDR3aa: CASSWDRVSGNTIYF

abundance: .
d_gene: TRBD1
v_gene: TRBV7-2
j_gene: TRBJ1-6
CDR3nt: TGTGCCAGCAGCTTAGAGGTACAGGGGAATTCACCCCTCCACTTT
CDR3aa: CASSLEVQGNSPLHF